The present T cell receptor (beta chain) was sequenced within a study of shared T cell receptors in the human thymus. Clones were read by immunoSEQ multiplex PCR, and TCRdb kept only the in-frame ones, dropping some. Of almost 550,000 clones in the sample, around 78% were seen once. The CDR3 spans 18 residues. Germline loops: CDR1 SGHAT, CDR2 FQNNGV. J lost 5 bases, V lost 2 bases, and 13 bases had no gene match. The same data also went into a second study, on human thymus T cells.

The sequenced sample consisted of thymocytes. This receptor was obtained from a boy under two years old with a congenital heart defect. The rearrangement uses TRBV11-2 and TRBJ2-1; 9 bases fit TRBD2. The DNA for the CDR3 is TGTGCCAGCAGCTTATCGGGCGGGAGGGCCGCGACCCACAATGAGCAGTTCTTC. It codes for CASSLSGGRAATHNEQFF.